The 5 T cell receptor beta chains presented below share a single source sample, sequenced in a study of blood T cell repertoires in COVID-19. The method was immunoSEQ multiplex PCR; TCRdb's version includes in-frame clones alone and lacks a portion of them. The sample yields around 70,000 clones, approximately 86% seen once. Sequencing was carried out using peripheral blood. The source is an elderly woman with active or convalescent COVID-19.

The CDR3 sequence is CASSFVRNTGELFF. The CDR3 nucleotides are TGCGCCAGCAGCTTTGTCCGGAACACCGGGGAGCTGTTTTTT. This chain joins TRBV5-1 and TRBJ2-2; D not resolved. The CDR3 is 14 amino acids. Germline loops: CDR1 SGHRS, CDR2 YFSETQ. With 2 bases removed from V and 1 base from J, the gap between germline ends came to 6 bases.

The V gene is TRBV6-5, the J gene TRBJ1-3, with 7 positions matching TRBD1. CDR3 size: 14 residues. With V trimmed by 5 bases and J by 0 bases, 1 base remained unmatched. CDR1 and CDR2 from the germline V gene are MNHEY and SVGAGI. The CDR3 protein is CASSRDSSGNTIYF. CDR3 nucleotide sequence: TGTGCCAGCAGTCGGGACAGCTCTGGAAACACCATATATTTT.

This clone has more than one count but fewer than ten. Here the CDR3 reads CASSPVRGDRWHGYTF. The DNA of the CDR3 is TGTGCCAGCAGCCCGGTCAGGGGAGATCGGTGGCACGGCTACACCTTC. The rearrangement uses TRBV3-1 (or the pseudogene TRBV3-2) and TRBJ1-2; tentatively, D is TRBD1 (6 bases). The germline V and J ends were trimmed by 4 bases and 8 bases, with 23 bases remaining between them. Germline CDR1 is LGHDT and CDR2 is YNNKEL (reference sequence). The CDR3 runs to 16 residues.

There are a few counts of this clone. This sequence joins TRBV11-1 and TRBJ1-6, with TRBD1 identical over 9 bases. J was trimmed by 10 bases and V by 6 bases; bases with no gene match: 7. The CDR3 loop spans 14 amino acids. The germline V gene has CDR1 SGHAT and CDR2 FQDESV (reference sequence). CDR3 in amino acids: CASRTTGGQSPLHF. The CDR3 DNA is TGTGCCAGCAGAACGACAGGGGGTCAGTCACCCCTCCACTTT.

The gene calls are TRBV19 and TRBJ1-4, with TRBD1 matching over 9 bases. V trimming: 1 base; J trimming: 7 bases; junction bases outside the gene matches: 7. Germline CDR1 reads LNHDA; CDR2 reads SQIVND (reference sequence). The CDR3 has 16 residues. The CDR3 loop reads CASSIGGQGQVEKLFF. CDR3 coding DNA: TGTGCCAGTAGTATAGGGGGACAGGGACAGGTTGAAAAACTGTTTTTT.